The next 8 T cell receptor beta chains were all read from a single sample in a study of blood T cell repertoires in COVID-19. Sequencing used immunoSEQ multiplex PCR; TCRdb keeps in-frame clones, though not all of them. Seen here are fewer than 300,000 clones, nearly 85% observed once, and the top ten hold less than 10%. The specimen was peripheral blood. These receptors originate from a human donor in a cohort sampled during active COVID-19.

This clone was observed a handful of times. The CDR3 region has the DNA TGTGCCAGCAGCCCTCAGGGGGCCGCCTCCTACGAGCAGTACTTC. It yields the protein CASSPQGAASYEQYF. The chain links TRBV7-3 to TRBJ2-7; 8 bases map to TRBD1. This CDR3 contains 15 residues. Unmatched junction bases numbered 6, after V lost 5 bases and J lost 0 bases. Per germline, CDR1 SGHTA and CDR2 FQGTGA.

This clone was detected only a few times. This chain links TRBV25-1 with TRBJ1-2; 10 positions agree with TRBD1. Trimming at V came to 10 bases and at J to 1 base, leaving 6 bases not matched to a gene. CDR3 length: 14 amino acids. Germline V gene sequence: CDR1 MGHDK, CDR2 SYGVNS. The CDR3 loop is CATGGTGDNYGYTF. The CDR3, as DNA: TGTGCCACAGGTGGGACAGGGGATAACTATGGCTACACCTTC.

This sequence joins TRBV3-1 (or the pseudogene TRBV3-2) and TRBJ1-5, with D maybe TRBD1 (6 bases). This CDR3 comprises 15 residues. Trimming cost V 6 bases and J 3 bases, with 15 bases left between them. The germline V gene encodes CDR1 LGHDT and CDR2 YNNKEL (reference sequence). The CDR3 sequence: CASSPNAGDNQPQHF. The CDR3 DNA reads TGTGCCAGCAGTCCTAACGCAGGGGACAATCAGCCCCAGCATTTT.

The CDR3 DNA is TGTGCCAGCAGCCAAGTCCAAAAGCAGTTCTTC. Its translation: CASSQVQKQFF. The J gene is TRBJ2-1, the V gene TRBV3-1 (or the pseudogene TRBV3-2); D is uncertain. The V gene's germline CDR1 is LGHDT and CDR2 YNNKEL (reference sequence). V was shortened by 1 base and J by 11 bases, with 6 bases between the two germline ends. This CDR3 region has 11 residues.

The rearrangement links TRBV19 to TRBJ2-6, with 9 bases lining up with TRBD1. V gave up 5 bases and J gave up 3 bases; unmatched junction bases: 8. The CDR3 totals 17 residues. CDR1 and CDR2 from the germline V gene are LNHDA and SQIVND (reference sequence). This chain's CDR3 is CASSSLDRGVGANVLTF. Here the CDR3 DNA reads TGTGCCAGTAGTTCCCTCGACAGGGGGGTTGGGGCCAACGTCCTGACTTTC.

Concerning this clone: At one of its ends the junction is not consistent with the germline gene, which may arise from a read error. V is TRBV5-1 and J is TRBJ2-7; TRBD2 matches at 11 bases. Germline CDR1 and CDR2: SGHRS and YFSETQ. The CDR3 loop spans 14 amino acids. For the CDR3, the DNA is TGCGCCGGCAGCTGGACTAGCGGGTACTACGAGCAGTACTTC. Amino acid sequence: CAGSWTSGYYEQYF.

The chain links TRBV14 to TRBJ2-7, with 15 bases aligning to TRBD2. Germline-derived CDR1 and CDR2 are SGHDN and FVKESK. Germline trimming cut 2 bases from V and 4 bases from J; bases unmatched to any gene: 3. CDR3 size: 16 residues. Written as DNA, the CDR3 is TGTGCCAGCAGCCAACCGGGACTAGCGGGAGGTTACGAGCAGTACTTC. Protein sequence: CASSQPGLAGGYEQYF.

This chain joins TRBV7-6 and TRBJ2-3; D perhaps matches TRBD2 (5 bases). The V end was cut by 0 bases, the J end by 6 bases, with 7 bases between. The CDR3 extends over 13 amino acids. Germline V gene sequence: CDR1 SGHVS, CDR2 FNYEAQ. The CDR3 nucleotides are TGTGCCAGCAGCTTAGCTAGAGGGGATACGCAGTATTTT. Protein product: CASSLARGDTQYF.